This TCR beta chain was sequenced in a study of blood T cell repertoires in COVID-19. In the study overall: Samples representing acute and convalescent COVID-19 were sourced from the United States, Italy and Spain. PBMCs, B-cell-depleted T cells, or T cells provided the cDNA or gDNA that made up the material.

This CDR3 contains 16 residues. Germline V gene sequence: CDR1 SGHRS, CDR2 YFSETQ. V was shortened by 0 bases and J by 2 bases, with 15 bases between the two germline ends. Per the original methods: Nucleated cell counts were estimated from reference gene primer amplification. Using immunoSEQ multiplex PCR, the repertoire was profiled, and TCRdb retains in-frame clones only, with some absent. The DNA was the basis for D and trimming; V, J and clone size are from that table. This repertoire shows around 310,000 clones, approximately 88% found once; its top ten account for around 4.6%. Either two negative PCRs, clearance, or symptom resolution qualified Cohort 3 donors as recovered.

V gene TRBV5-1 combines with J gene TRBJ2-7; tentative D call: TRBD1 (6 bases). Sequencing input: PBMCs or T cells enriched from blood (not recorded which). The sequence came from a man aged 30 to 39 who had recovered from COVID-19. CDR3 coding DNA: TGCGCCAGCAGCTTGGGAATTAATCAGGGGACCTACGAGCAGTACTTC. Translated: CASSLGINQGTYEQYF.